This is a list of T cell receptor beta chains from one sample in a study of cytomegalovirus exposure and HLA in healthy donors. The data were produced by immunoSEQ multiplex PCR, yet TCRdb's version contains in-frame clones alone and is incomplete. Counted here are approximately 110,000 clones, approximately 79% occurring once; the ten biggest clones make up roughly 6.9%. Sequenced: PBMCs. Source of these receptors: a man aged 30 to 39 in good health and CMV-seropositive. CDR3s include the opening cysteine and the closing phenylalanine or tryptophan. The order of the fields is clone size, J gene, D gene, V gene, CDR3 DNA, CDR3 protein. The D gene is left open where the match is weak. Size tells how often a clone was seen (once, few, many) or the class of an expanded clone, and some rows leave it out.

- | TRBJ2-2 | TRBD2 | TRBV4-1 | TGCGCCAGCAGCCCCACTAGCGGGGGGGCAACCGGGGAGCTGTTTTTT | CASSPTSGGATGELFF
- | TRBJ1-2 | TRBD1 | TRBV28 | TGTGCCAGCAGTTCCCCGACAGGGGGCTTAGATGGCTACACCTTC | CASSSPTGGLDGYTF
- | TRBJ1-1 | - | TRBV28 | TGTGCCAGCACGGAGGGGATCATGAACACTGAAGCTTTCTTT | CASTEGIMNTEAFF
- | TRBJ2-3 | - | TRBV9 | TGTGCCAGCAGCGTAGCCCCCGGGACTTCGGGGAAAGATACGCAGTATTTT | CASSVAPGTSGKDTQYF
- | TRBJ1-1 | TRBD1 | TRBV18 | TGTGCCAGCTCACGCGACAGGGGAGAAGCTTTCTTT | CASSRDRGEAFF
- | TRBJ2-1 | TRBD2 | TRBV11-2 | TGTGCCAGCAGCTCGGTAGCGGGGTGGAATGAGCAGTTCTTC | CASSSVAGWNEQFF
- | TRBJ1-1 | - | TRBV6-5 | TGTGCCAGCCGCCGCGGGACTACTGAAGCTTTCTTT | CASRRGTTEAFF
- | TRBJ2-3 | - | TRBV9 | TGTGCCAGCAGCGCCCTAAGCACAGATACGCAGTATTTT | CASSALSTDTQYF
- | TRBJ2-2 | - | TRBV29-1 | TGCAGCGTTTTAGTCGCCGGGGAGCTGTTTTTT | CSVLVAGELFF
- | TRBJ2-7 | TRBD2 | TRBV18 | TGTGCCAGCTCACCCGGGACTAGCGGCCCTTACGAGCAGTACTTC | CASSPGTSGPYEQYF
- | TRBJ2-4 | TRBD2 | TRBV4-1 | TGCGCCAGCAGCCCGGGACTAGCGGGGGGAGGGGCCAAAAACATTCAGTACTTC | CASSPGLAGGGAKNIQYF
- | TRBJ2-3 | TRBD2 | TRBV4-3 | TGCGCCAGCAGCCAAGGTTCACTAGCGGGGGGCCCAGGCTCAGATACGCAGTATTTT | CASSQGSLAGGPGSDTQYF
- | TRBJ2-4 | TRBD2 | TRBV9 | TGTGCCAGCAGCGCAAGCGGGGTAGAGACCATTCAGTACTTC | CASSASGVETIQYF
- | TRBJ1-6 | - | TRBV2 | TGTGCCAGCACGCGTGACGAGGGAAATTCACCCCTCCACTTT | CASTRDEGNSPLHF
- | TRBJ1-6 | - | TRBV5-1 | TGCGCCAGCAGCTTAGTTGGAGGATCCTATAATTCACCCCTCCACTTT | CASSLVGGSYNSPLHF
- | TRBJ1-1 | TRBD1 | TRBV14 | TGTGCCAGCAGCCAATACAGGGGGGACACTGAAGCTTTCTTT | CASSQYRGDTEAFF
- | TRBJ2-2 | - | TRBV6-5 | TGTGCCAGCAGTTTACGACAGCTTAACACCGGGGAGCTGTTTTTT | CASSLRQLNTGELFF
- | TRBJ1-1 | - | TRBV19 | TGTGCCAGTAGTACCCTCAGGAACACTGAAGCTTTCTTT | CASSTLRNTEAFF
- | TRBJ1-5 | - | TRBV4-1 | TGCGCCAGCAGCCGGACAGTGAGTAGCAATCAGCCCCAGCATTTT | CASSRTVSSNQPQHF
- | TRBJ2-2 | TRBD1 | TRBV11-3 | TGTGCCAGCAGCCCACGACAGGGAAACACCGGGGAGCTGTTTTTT | CASSPRQGNTGELFF
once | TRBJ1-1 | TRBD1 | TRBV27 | TGTGCCAGCAGTTTGACAGGGTGGACTGAAGCTTTCTTT | CASSLTGWTEAFF
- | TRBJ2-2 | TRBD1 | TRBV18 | TGTGCCAGCTCAAGTCGACAGGGCGGTAGCACCGGGGAGCTGTTTTTT | CASSSRQGGSTGELFF
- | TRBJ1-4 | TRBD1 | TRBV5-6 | TGTGCCAGCAGTCTCCGACAGGGCCTAAATGAAAAACTGTTTTTT | CASSLRQGLNEKLFF
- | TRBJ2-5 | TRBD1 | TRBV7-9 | TGTGCCAGCAGCAACCCAGGGGGCTCACGAGAGACCCAGTACTTC | CASSNPGGSRETQYF
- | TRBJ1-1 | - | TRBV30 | TGTGCCTTAAGGGGATGGAACACTGAAGCTTTCTTT | CALRGWNTEAFF
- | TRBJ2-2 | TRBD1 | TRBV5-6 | TGTGCCAGCAGCTCCGGGACAGGGGAACCCGGGGAGCTGTTTTTT | CASSSGTGEPGELFF
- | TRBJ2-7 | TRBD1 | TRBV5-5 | TGTGCCAGCAGCGGGACAGGGGCCGAGCAGTACTTC | CASSGTGAEQYF
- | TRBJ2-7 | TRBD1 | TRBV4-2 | TGTGCCAGCAGCCAAGAGGACAGGGGATACGAGCAGTACTTC | CASSQEDRGYEQYF
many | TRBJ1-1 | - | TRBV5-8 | TGTGCCAGCAGCTTGGGCGGGGCTTTCTTT | CASSLGGAFF
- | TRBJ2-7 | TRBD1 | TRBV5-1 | TGCGCCAGCAGCTTGGGTAGGACAGGGCCCTCCGAGCAGTACTTC | CASSLGRTGPSEQYF
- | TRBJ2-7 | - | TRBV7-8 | TGTGCCAGCAGCTTCGTAGGGGGTGGGGGCTACGAGCAGTACTTC | CASSFVGGGGYEQYF
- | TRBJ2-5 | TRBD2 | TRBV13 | TGTGCCAGCAGCCTGCTCGGGAGGGTGGAGACCCAGTACTTC | CASSLLGRVETQYF
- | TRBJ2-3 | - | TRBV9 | TGTGCCAGCAGCGTTACAGGGAGAACAGATACGCAGTATTTT | CASSVTGRTDTQYF
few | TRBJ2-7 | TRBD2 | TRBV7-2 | TGTGCCAGCAGCTTAGTAGCGGGGGCCTACGAGCAGTACTTC | CASSLVAGAYEQYF
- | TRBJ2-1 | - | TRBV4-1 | TGCGCCAGCAGCCTAGAACCCGGGACTGAAAATGAGCAGTTCTTC | CASSLEPGTENEQFF
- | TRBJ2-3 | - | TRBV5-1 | TGCGCCAGCAGCTTGGGGCGGCGGGGTGACACAGATACGCAGTATTTT | CASSLGRRGDTDTQYF
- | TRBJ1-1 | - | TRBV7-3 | TGTGCCAGCAGCTTAGAGCCCACTAACACTGAAGCTTTCTTT | CASSLEPTNTEAFF
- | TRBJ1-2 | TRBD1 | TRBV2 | TGTGCCAGCAGTACGGCTGGACAGGGAGGCTATGGCTACACCTTC | CASSTAGQGGYGYTF
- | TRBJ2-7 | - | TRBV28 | TGTGCCAGCAGTTTGGGGGCCCGGGGCAGGGGCTACGAGCAGTACTTC | CASSLGARGRGYEQYF
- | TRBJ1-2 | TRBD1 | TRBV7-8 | TGTGCCAGCAGCCCTCAGGGGGCTGGCTACACCTTC | CASSPQGAGYTF
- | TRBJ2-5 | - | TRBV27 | TGTGCCAGCAGTTTTCGGGTCCGAGAGACCCAGTACTTC | CASSFRVRETQYF